This section outlines one TCR beta chain sequence together with its context. What it recognizes is unknown. The PCR was carried out with 60 Vbeta primers and 13 Jbeta primers. Assay used: immunoSEQ multiplex PCR; TCRdb lists only in-frame clones, some missing. The repertoire includes around 97,000 clones, under 85% of them detected once, and roughly 4% sits in the top ten. These data come from a study of cytomegalovirus exposure and HLA in healthy donors. Study results and caveats: Reportedly, cytomegalovirus status was diagnosed with high sensitivity and specificity.

There are 12 residues in the CDR3. CDR1 is SQVTM, CDR2 ANQGSEA, per germline. Trimming took 6 bases from V and 6 from J; bases not matched to a gene: 4. The receptor was isolated from a man in his fifties or sixties in good health and CMV-seropositive. This chain connects TRBV29-1 to TRBJ2-3; 9 bases match TRBD1. Sequenced input: PBMCs. CDR3 bases: TGCAGCGTCGGGGACAGGGTTGATACGCAGTATTTT. Translating gives CSVGDRVDTQYF.